This TCR beta chain was profiled in a study of monozygotic twins with inflammatory bowel disease (dated by TCRdb to the late 2010s). With respect to the entire study: The complete study included 30 or so monozygotic twin pairs: 19 IBD-discordant Danish pairs and nine German pairs, of which four were IBD-concordant and five were IBD-discordant. Disease-associated traits were sought mainly through comparisons between IBD patients and their genetically identical healthy co-twins within discordant pairs. Each individual had, on average, about 151 000 unique TCRalpha sequences and 181 000 unique TCRbeta sequences available for analysis.

An approximately 2.5 ml peripheral blood sample was drawn into PAXgene tubes per donor and stored at -80°C. Without T cell sorting, total RNA was isolated from whole blood using the PAXgene blood miRNA kit on an automated QIAcube. Deep TCRalpha and TCRbeta repertoire profiling with unique molecular barcoding was performed on peripheral blood of monozygotic twin pairs concordant or discordant for inflammatory bowel disease. For every twin pair, smoking habits were documented, and each individual was categorised as a current, former or never smoker. For this clonotype: Its antigen is still unknown.

Overall study outcomes, separate from this receptor: IBD patients shared fewer clonotypes with other individuals than healthy twins did, most markedly in patients showing signs of disease activity. A decrease in TCRbeta repertoire diversity, as measured by inverse Simpson index, was observed in IBD patients compared with their healthy co-twins. The analysis was unable to tell different T cell subtypes apart. Concordant and discordant twins showed no difference in repertoire similarity, possibly because of limited statistical power. The results gave no support for a single strong signal or clonotype linked to IBD. Because patients received different immunosuppressive treatments, the repertoires may have picked up extra background noise and variability between individuals.

The library was generated by 5' RACE. The input for every TCR library was 3500 ng of total RNA. cDNA was synthesized with SMARTScribe reverse transcriptase in eight separate reactions per sample. During cDNA synthesis, unique molecular identifiers containing a 6-nucleotide sample barcode were introduced by template switching. Amplification of TCRalpha and TCRbeta cDNA involved two nested PCRs of 16 and 9 cycles, and each PCR was followed by bead purification. Before amplification, cDNA was treated with uracil DNA-glycosylase and purified using the QIAquick PCR purification kit. In the second PCR, Illumina TruSeq-compatible adapters and sample-specific barcodes were added. Library quality and concentration were assessed using TapeStation and Qubit, and roughly 5.5 ng of each library was pooled. The pooled libraries were sequenced with 2 x 100 bp reads and custom sequencing primers on an Illumina HiSeq2500 single-index Rapid Run. The original pipeline was this. MiGEC version 1.2.6 was used for UMI-based consensus assembly to correct PCR and sequencing errors. MiXCR version 2.1.1 was used for V(D)J alignment, clonotype assembly and CDR3 extraction. To normalise gene usage, clonotype sharing and MAIT/NKT TCR abundance, the analysis used the top 1000, 10 000 and 20 000 clonotypes per sample. Diversity was computed as the inverse Simpson index with the vegan R package after downsampling to 27 000 UMIs. Paired Mann-Whitney U tests on discordant twin pairs were used, with Benjamini-Hochberg multiple-testing correction. TCRdb reprocessed the sequencing reads and holds a single record per CDR3 protein sequence, with no DNA. None of the V and J calls come from the authors' own analysis; TCRdb made them. The table kept for this sample lists about 210,000 distinct CDR3 sequences. The ten largest account for roughly 8% of the sample.

Reading from cysteine to phenylalanine, the CDR3 counts 11 amino acids. The nucleotide record is missing. Via the germline V gene, CDR1 is SQVTM and CDR2 ANQGSEA. Input material: blood. The V and J genes are TRBV29-1 and TRBJ2-5; TCRdb's assignment of TRBD1 cannot be checked, as there is no DNA. This sequence originates from a human donor with ulcerative colitis or Crohn's disease, or a healthy co-twin of an affected twin (not recorded which). The CDR3 has the sequence CSAGGLETQYF. The variable domain in full, with residues beyond the CDR3 obtained from the reference TRBV29-1 and TRBJ2-5 genes, is SAVISQKPSRDICQRGTSLTIQCQVDSQVTMMFWYRQQPGQSLTLIATANQGSEATYESGFVIDKFPISRPNLTFSTLTVSNMSPEDSSIYLCSAGGLETQYFGPGTRLLVL.